What follows are 26 T cell receptor beta chains derived from one specimen sequenced in a study of T cell responses to AZD1222 COVID-19 vaccine. Only in-frame clones appear in the TCRdb table, and some are missing; sequencing was by immunoSEQ multiplex PCR. The sample has tens of thousands of clones; 92% are singletons. Sequencing used peripheral blood, obtained 28 days after the second AZD1222 dose. The receptors originated from an adult who received the AZD1222 COVID-19 vaccine.

The V gene is TRBV9, the J gene TRBJ2-7; weak D call: TRBD1 (5 bases). CDR3 length: 13 residues. The germline V and J ends were trimmed by 2 bases and 0 bases, with 6 bases remaining between them. Germline values: CDR1 SGDLS, CDR2 YYNGEE. The CDR3: CASSVDSSYEQYF. CDR3 sequence (DNA): TGTGCCAGCAGCGTCGACAGCTCCTACGAGCAGTACTTC.

V is TRBV3-1 (or the pseudogene TRBV3-2) and J is TRBJ2-1; possible D gene TRBD2, 6 bases. Germline V CDR1 and CDR2: LGHDT, YNNKEL (reference sequence). The ends were cut back, 5 bases at V and 4 bases at J, with 15 bases in the middle. CDR3 length: 15 amino acids. CDR3 residues: CASSRPGAEYNEQFF. CDR3 nucleotide sequence: TGTGCCAGCAGCAGACCGGGAGCAGAGTACAATGAGCAGTTCTTC.

The chain carries TRBV2 and TRBJ1-5; TRBD1 might be the D (5 bases). Trimming pared 11 bases from V and 3 bases from J, leaving 11 bases between. This CDR3 contains 12 residues. Germline V gene lookup returns CDR1 SNHLY and CDR2 FYNNEI. CDR3 nucleotides: TGTGCCTCAGCGGGGGTCAATCAGCCCCAGCATTTT. Protein: CASAGVNQPQHF.

The chain recombines TRBV15 with TRBJ2-7; TRBD2 agrees at 12 bases. Losses at the gene ends were 6 bases for V and 0 bases for J; bases not matched to a gene: 6. Germline V lookup: CDR1 LNHNV, CDR2 YYDKDF (reference sequence). The CDR3 totals 16 residues. This CDR3 reads CATRGLTSGSSYEQYF. The CDR3 DNA is TGTGCCACCAGGGGCCTGACTAGCGGGAGCTCCTACGAGCAGTACTTC.

This clone was counted only a few times. The CDR3 coding sequence is TGTGCCTGGAGTGTACGAGGGGGGGCGGCAGGGCATCAGCCCCAGCATTTT. Translating it yields CAWSVRGGAAGHQPQHF. The chain couples TRBV30 to TRBJ1-5; D might be TRBD1 (6 bases). This CDR3 has 17 residues. CDR1 is GTSNPN, CDR2 SVGIG, per germline (reference sequence). V lost 0 bases to trimming and J lost 5 bases, with 20 bases between them.

The V call is TRBV27, the J call TRBJ2-7; 10 nucleotides match TRBD2. The junction had 13 bases not matched to a gene; V was cut back by 8 bases and J by 6 bases. The CDR3 is made up of 15 amino acids. The germline gives CDR1 MNHEY, CDR2 SMNVEV (reference sequence). In DNA form, the CDR3 reads TGTGCCAGCTGCAAAATACTAGCGGGATGTCGCGAGCAGTACTTC. Translated, it gives CASCKILAGCREQYF.

This rearrangement joins TRBV10-1 to TRBJ2-1; 11 bases map to TRBD1. The CDR3 loop spans 15 amino acids. Germline V gene lookup returns CDR1 WNHNN and CDR2 SYGVQD (reference sequence). Trimming took 8 bases from V and 7 from J; bases not matched to a gene: 10. CDR3 in amino acids: CASAGGGQGENEQFF. Here the CDR3 DNA reads TGCGCCAGCGCTGGGGGGGGACAGGGGGAGAATGAGCAGTTCTTC.

V is TRBV6-5 and J is TRBJ2-7, with no clear D. Germline loops: CDR1 MNHEY, CDR2 SVGAGI. This CDR3 has 15 amino acids. V shed 6 bases and J shed 2 bases, with 17 bases lying between them. CDR3 nucleotide sequence: TGTGCCAGCAGCTTTACCGGCAGGTTCACCTACGAGCAGTACTTC. Encoded protein: CASSFTGRFTYEQYF.

The J gene is TRBJ2-1, the V gene TRBV7-3, with 7 bases aligning to TRBD2. The germline CDR1 and CDR2 sequences are SGHTA and FQGTGA. The CDR3 has 16 residues. V shed 3 bases, J shed 3 bases, and the junction held 8 bases outside the gene matches. The CDR3 bases are TGTGCCAGCAGCTTGTTAAGCGGGACCGTCTACAATGAGCAGTTCTTC. This encodes CASSLLSGTVYNEQFF.

The chain employs TRBV5-6 and TRBJ1-5; D may be TRBD1 (6 bases). The CDR3 is made up of 14 amino acids. Germline V lookup: CDR1 SGHDT, CDR2 YYEEEE. The ends were cut back, 4 bases at V and 0 bases at J, with 8 bases in the middle. The CDR3 DNA reads as TGTGCCAGCAGCCAGGGGTATAGCAATCAGCCCCAGCATTTT. Translation gives CASSQGYSNQPQHF.

The chain carries TRBV10-3 and TRBJ1-2, with a tentative D call TRBD1 (6 bases). Trimming pared 7 bases from V and 2 bases from J, leaving 11 bases between. Germline lookup yields CDR1 ENHRY and CDR2 SYGVKD. This CDR3 is 13 amino acids long. CDR3 sequence: CAITWTANYGYTF. The CDR3 DNA sequence: TGTGCCATCACCTGGACAGCGAACTATGGCTACACCTTC.

This chain uses TRBV7-9 with TRBJ1-4; D unresolved. Per the germline V gene, CDR1 is SEHNR and CDR2 is FQNEAQ (reference sequence). V lost 5 bases and J lost 1, with 17 bases in between. CDR3 length: 17 amino acids. CDR3 sequence: CASSPVGGDRTNEKLFF. Written as DNA, the CDR3 is TGTGCCAGCAGCCCCGTCGGCGGGGATAGAACTAATGAAAAACTGTTTTTT.

This chain joins TRBV5-4 and TRBJ1-1; 9 bases align to TRBD1. The CDR3 has 16 residues. The trim removed 3 bases at V and 5 bases at J, leaving 11 bases unmatched. CDR1 SGHNT and CDR2 YYREEE come from the germline V gene (reference sequence). CDR3 nucleotide sequence: TGTGCCAGCAGCTCCCAGCCCCGGACAGGGGTAACTGAAGCTTTCTTT. It codes for CASSSQPRTGVTEAFF.

The chain recombines TRBV6-5 with TRBJ1-5, with unresolved D. Germline assignment: CDR1 MNHEY and CDR2 SVGAGI. The V end lost 6 bases, the J end lost 4 bases, and 13 bases lay between the germline ends. The CDR3 runs to 14 residues. CDR3 protein: CASRATWSNQPQHF. CDR3 bases: TGTGCCAGCAGGGCGACATGGTCTAATCAGCCCCAGCATTTT.

This chain joins TRBV30 and TRBJ2-3, with 8 positions matching TRBD2. This CDR3 contains 15 residues. V lost 0 bases, J lost 2 bases, and 4 bases stayed unmatched. CDR1 and CDR2 (germline): GTSNPN, SVGIG (reference sequence). The CDR3 spells CAWSVLAATTDTQYF. DNA of the CDR3: TGTGCCTGGAGTGTACTAGCGGCAACCACAGATACGCAGTATTTT.

There are a few counts of this clone. The CDR3 bases are TGTGCCAGCAGTTTGGAAGGACTAGCGTACGAGCAGTACTTC. Translated: CASSLEGLAYEQYF. The chain links TRBV6-1 to TRBJ2-7, with TRBD2 matching 9 bases. The CDR3 has 14 amino acids. Trimming cost V 5 bases and J 4 bases; bases outside gene matches: 6. Germline V gives CDR1 MNHNS, CDR2 SASEGT.

The CDR3 loop is CASSYSTDSGYEQYF. The CDR3 region has the DNA TGTGCCAGCAGTTACTCTACGGACTCCGGCTACGAGCAGTACTTC. The gene calls are TRBV6-5 and TRBJ2-7, with D possibly matching TRBD2 (5 bases). Deletions cut 0 bases from V and 3 bases from J, with 12 bases between. The CDR3 loop spans 15 amino acids. Germline V gene sequence: CDR1 MNHEY, CDR2 SVGAGI.

In its sample, this clone was seen a few times. The rearrangement uses TRBV10-1 and TRBJ2-1; D possibly matches TRBD1 or TRBD2 (5 bases each). Trimming shortened V by 3 bases and J by 11 bases, and 20 bases separated the two germline ends. Per germline, CDR1 WNHNN and CDR2 SYGVQD (reference sequence). This CDR3 spans 15 amino acids. CDR3 in amino acids: CASSELGVSVEKQFF. CDR3 in DNA: TGCGCCAGCAGTGAATTGGGGGTATCGGTCGAAAAGCAGTTCTTC.

The V gene is TRBV7-2, the J gene TRBJ2-1, with D unresolved. Germline V lookup: CDR1 SGHTA, CDR2 FQGNSA. V was trimmed by 1 base and J by 2 bases, leaving 9 bases between them. The CDR3 loop spans 15 amino acids. The CDR3 protein is CASSLGTNTYNEQFF. DNA of the CDR3: TGTGCCAGCAGCTTAGGGACCAACACCTACAATGAGCAGTTCTTC.

This clone is a singleton in its sample. This chain uses TRBV7-3 with TRBJ2-1, with D possibly matching TRBD2 (6 bases). Deletions cut 1 base from V and 7 bases from J, with 14 bases between. The CDR3 consists of 15 residues. Germline V lookup: CDR1 SGHTA, CDR2 FQGTGA. DNA for the CDR3: TGTGCCAGCAGCTTAAGCCCGGGAGAGGAGAATGAGCAGTTCTTC. This gives the protein CASSLSPGEENEQFF.

This clone has just one count. The V and J genes are TRBV18 and TRBJ2-7; D gene unclear. Germline loops: CDR1 KGHSH, CDR2 LQKENI. Deletions cut 1 base from V and 6 bases from J, with 10 bases between. CDR3 length: 13 residues. CDR3 in amino acids: CASSPRKDSEQYF. CDR3 DNA: TGTGCCAGCTCACCACGTAAGGATAGCGAGCAGTACTTC. The full variable domain, completed using reference TRBV18 and TRBJ2-7, is NAGVMQNPRHLVRRRGQEARLRCSPMKGHSHVYWYRQLPEEGLKFMVYLQKENIIDESGMPKERFSAEFPKEGPSILRIQQVVRGDSAAYFCASSPRKDSEQYFGPGTRLTVT.

V usage is TRBV20-1 and J usage is TRBJ2-1; D gene uncertain. V lost 3 bases and J 5 bases, leaving 11 bases between the germline ends. The germline CDR1 and CDR2 sequences are DFQATT and SNEGSKA (reference sequence). The CDR3 is 13 amino acids. In nucleotides, the CDR3 is TGCAGTGCTAGTGTAGTAGCAGACAATGAGCAGTTCTTC. Its protein is CSASVVADNEQFF.

This chain links TRBV19 with TRBJ2-5; D is possibly TRBD2 (5 bases). Per germline, CDR1 LNHDA and CDR2 SQIVND (reference sequence). Trimming pared 5 bases from V and 5 bases from J, leaving 12 bases between. CDR3 length: 13 amino acids. The DNA for the CDR3 is TGTGCCAGTAGTTCCGGGAACCTCGAGACCCAGTACTTC. As protein: CASSSGNLETQYF.

The gene calls are TRBV7-8 and TRBJ2-5; 10 nucleotides match TRBD2. The trim removed 2 bases at V and 4 bases at J, leaving 7 bases unmatched. The germline V gene has CDR1 SGHVS and CDR2 FQNEAQ. The CDR3 is made up of 16 amino acids. The CDR3 region is CASSLIPSGRGETQYF. The CDR3 nucleotides are TGTGCCAGCAGCTTAATTCCTAGCGGGAGAGGAGAGACCCAGTACTTC.

The chain links TRBV30 to TRBJ1-1, with D unclear. The CDR3 extends over 17 amino acids. CDR1 GTSNPN and CDR2 SVGIG come from the germline V gene (reference sequence). Trimming pared 0 bases from V and 1 base from J, leaving 18 bases between. The CDR3 nucleotides are TGTGCCTGGAGTGTATACCAGCCTCAGAGAGCGAACACTGAAGCTTTCTTT. It codes for CAWSVYQPQRANTEAFF. Full variable domain (outside the CDR3, taken from reference TRBV30 and TRBJ1-1): SQTIHQWPATLVQPVGSPLSLECTVEGTSNPNLYWYRQAAGRGLQLLFYSVGIGQISSEVPQNLSASRPQDRQFILSSKKLLLSDSGFYLCAWSVYQPQRANTEAFFGQGTRLTVV.

The rearrangement joins TRBV6-1 to TRBJ2-7; D is undetermined. Germline V gene lookup returns CDR1 MNHNS and CDR2 SASEGT. This CDR3 is 12 amino acids long. Trimming took 2 bases from V and 4 from J, leaving 6 bases between them. The CDR3 region is CASSEHGYEQYF. The CDR3 DNA reads as TGTGCCAGCAGTGAACACGGTTACGAGCAGTACTTC.